This T cell receptor beta chain was observed in a study of blood T cell repertoires in COVID-19. Germline trimming cut 5 bases from V and 1 base from J; bases unmatched to any gene: 0. Per germline, CDR1 MDHEN and CDR2 SYDVKM. The CDR3 contains 14 residues. The method was immunoSEQ multiplex PCR; TCRdb's version includes in-frame clones alone and lacks a portion of them. Here the sample spans around 86,000 clones, roughly 84% being singletons. The chain recombines TRBV28 with TRBJ1-5, with TRBD1 matching over 9 bases. Sequencing input: peripheral blood. This clonotype was sampled from a human donor in a cohort sampled during active COVID-19. The CDR3 loop is CASSGTGSNQPQHF. The CDR3 coding sequence is TGTGCCAGCAGTGGGACAGGGAGCAATCAGCCCCAGCATTTT.